A selection of T cell receptor beta chains follows, all from one sample in a study of beta chain features in type 1 diabetes. Generated by immunoSEQ multiplex PCR, the TCRdb table keeps only in-frame clones and is missing some. The sample has about half a million clones; about an eighth are singletons. The sample consisted of naive CD4+ T cells from blood. The receptor source for this set is a woman aged 18-29 years in good health. Both conserved end residues are part of each CDR3.

TRBV5-6 | CASIGDYGYTF
TRBV2 | CASSVGHRREPQHF
TRBV5-4 | CASSLAGQGPNTEAFF
TRBV4-2 | CASSQEWDNEQFF
TRBV30 | CAWSPRVRWAFF
TRBV15 | CATSRRDQNSPLHF
TRBV4-1 | CASSQDKGLSSYNEQFF
TRBV7-3 | CASSLRLQGSEQFF
TRBV4-1 | CASSQAGGGLGTYGYTF
TRBV4-1 | CASSQERDTGGPDTQYF
TRBV7-9 | CASSFGQGGWETQYF
TRBV4-2 | CASRGRITEQFF
TRBV7-8 | CASSFGGTGYGYTF
TRBV12-5 | CASAGTSGAIDTQYF
TRBV2 | CASGYSGGSQETQYF
TRBV7-9 | CASSLRDNPYNEQFF
TRBV15 | CATSRDLAMNTEAFF
TRBV7-2 | CASSVRGTAYEQYF
TRBV28 | CASSKTQSGANVLTF
TRBV30 | CAWDEGWNSNQPQHF
TRBV20-1 | CSARQGTEAFF
TRBV5-1 | CASSLADEQFF
TRBV6-5 | CASSPRPGASYGYTF
TRBV7-9 | CASSLVGIEQFF
TRBV4-2 | CASSQVPMTDEQFF
TRBV5-1 | CASSLEPQRGLSSYNEQFF
TRBV4-1 | CASSQQVPDTQYF
TRBV7-2 | CASSLMTGLNSPLHF
TRBV29-1 | CSVLPGTGRETQYF
TRBV19 | CASSTTKAAGTQFF
TRBV7-9 | CATGSPGNTYNEQFF
TRBV7-9 | CASSSTGFTGELFF
TRBV4-2 | CASSLETLLGGEQFF
TRBV7-2 | CASSFRREDNEQFF
TRBV7-8 | CASSETVLPYSGANVLTF
TRBV7-2 | CASSLPQGGPTDTQYF
TRBV29-1 | CSPRGLAGGYNEQFF
TRBV9 | CASSEPKDGANYGYTF
TRBV15 | CATSRDLAGMGYGYTF
TRBV7-3 | CASSLGRNTEAFF
TRBV5-1 | CASSLGNRDGNEQFF
TRBV4-1 | CASSQGTAWGEKGNTIYF
TRBV9 | CASTGGAGETQYF
TRBV9 | CASSVRGQAGANVLTF
TRBV10-3 | CAISGADFYEQYF
TRBV15 | CATSTGTGVNTGELFF